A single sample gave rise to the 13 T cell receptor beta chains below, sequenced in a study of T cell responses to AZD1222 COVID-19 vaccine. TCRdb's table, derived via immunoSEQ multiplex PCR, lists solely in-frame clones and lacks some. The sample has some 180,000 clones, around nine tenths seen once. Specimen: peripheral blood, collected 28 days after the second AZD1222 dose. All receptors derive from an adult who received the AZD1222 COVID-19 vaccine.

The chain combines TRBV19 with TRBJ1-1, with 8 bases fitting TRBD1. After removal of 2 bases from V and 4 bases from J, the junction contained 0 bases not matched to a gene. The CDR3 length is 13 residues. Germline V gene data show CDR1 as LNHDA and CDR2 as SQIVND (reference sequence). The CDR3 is CASSITGGTEAFF. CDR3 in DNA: TGTGCCAGTAGTATAACAGGGGGCACTGAAGCTTTCTTT.

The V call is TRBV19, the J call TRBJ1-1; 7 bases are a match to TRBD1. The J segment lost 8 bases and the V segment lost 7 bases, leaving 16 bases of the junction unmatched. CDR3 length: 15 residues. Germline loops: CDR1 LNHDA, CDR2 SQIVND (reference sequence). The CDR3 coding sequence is TGTGCCAGTAAACGCTCCGGGACAGTGCGTTGGGAAGCTTTCTTT. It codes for CASKRSGTVRWEAFF. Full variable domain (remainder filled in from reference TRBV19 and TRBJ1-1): DGGITQSPKYLFRKEGQNVTLSCEQNLNHDAMYWYRQDPGQGLRLIYYSQIVNDFQKGDIAEGYSVSREKKESFPLTVTSAQKNPTAFYLCASKRSGTVRWEAFFGQGTRLTVV.

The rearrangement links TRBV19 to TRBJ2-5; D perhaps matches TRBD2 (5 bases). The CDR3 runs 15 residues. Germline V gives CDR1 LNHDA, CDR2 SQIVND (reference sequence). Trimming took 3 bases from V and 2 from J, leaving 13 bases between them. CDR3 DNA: TGTGCCAGTAGTATCCCGGGGATCCTACAAGAGACCCAGTACTTC. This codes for CASSIPGILQETQYF.

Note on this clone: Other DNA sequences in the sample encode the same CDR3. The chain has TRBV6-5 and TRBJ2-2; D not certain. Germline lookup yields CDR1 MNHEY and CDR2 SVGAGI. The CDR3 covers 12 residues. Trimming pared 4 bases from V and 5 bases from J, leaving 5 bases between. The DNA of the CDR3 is TGTGCCAGCAGTTTTAGAACCGGGGAGCTGTTTTTT. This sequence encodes CASSFRTGELFF.

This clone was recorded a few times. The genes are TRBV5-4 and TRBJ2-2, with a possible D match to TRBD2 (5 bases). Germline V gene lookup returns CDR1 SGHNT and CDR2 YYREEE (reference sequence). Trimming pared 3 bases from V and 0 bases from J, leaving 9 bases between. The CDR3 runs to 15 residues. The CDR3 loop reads CASSSGLANTGELFF. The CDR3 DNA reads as TGTGCCAGCAGCTCAGGACTTGCGAACACCGGGGAGCTGTTTTTT.

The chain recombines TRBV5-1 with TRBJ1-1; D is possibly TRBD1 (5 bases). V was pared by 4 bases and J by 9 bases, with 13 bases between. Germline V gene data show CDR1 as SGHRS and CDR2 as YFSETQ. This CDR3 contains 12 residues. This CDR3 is CASSTDTQKAFF. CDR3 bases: TGCGCCAGCAGCACGGACACCCAGAAAGCTTTCTTT.

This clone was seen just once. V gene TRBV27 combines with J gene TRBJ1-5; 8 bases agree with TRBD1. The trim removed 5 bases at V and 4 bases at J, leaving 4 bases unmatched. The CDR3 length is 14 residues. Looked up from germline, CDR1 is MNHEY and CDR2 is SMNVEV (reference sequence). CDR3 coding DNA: TGTGCCAGCAGTCGGACAGGGTCAAATCAGCCCCAGCATTTT. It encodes CASSRTGSNQPQHF.

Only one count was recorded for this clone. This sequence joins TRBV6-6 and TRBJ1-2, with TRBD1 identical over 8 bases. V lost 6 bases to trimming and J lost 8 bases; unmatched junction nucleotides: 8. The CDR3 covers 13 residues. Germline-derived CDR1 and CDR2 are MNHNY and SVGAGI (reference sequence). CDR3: CASSRGQGVGYTF. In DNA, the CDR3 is TGTGCCAGCAGCCGAGGACAGGGCGTGGGCTACACCTTC.

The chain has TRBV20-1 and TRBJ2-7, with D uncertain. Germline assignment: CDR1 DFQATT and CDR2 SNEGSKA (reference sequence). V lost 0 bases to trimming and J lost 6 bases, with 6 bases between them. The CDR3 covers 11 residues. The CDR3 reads CSAREEREQYF. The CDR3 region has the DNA TGCAGTGCTAGAGAGGAACGCGAGCAGTACTTC.

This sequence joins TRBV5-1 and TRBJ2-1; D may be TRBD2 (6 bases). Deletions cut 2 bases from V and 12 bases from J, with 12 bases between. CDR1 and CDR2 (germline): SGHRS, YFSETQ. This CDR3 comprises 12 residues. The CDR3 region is CASSFVGEAQFF. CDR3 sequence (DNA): TGCGCCAGCAGCTTTGTGGGGGAGGCGCAGTTCTTC.

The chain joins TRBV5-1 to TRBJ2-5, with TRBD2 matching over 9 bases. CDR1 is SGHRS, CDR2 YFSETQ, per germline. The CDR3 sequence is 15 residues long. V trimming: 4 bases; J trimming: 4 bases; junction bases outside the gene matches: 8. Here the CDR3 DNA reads TGCGCCAGCAGCCAACCTAGCGGGGTCGGAGAGACCCAGTACTTC. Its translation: CASSQPSGVGETQYF.

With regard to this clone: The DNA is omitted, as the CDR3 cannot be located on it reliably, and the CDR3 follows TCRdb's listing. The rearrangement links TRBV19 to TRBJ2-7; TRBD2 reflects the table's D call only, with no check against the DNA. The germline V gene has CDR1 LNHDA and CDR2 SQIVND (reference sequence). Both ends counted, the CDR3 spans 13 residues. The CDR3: CASSISARSEQYF.

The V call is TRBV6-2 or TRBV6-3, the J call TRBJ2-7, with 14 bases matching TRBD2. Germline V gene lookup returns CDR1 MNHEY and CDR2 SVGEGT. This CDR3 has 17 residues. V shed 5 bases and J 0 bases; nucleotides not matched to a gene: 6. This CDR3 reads CASSTRTSGGSSYEQYF. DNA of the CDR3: TGTGCCAGCAGTACCCGGACTAGCGGGGGGTCCTCCTACGAGCAGTACTTC.